The 2 T cell receptor beta chains presented below share a single source sample, sequenced in a study of blood T cell repertoires in COVID-19. Clones were sequenced by immunoSEQ multiplex PCR, and TCRdb holds only the in-frame ones, with some missing. The data show under 150,000 clones, with more than 70% seen just once and almost 8.5% held by the top ten. Sequencing was performed on peripheral blood. The receptors shown here come from a woman between 65 and 79 years old who had recovered from COVID-19.

This sequence joins TRBV7-9 and TRBJ2-7; the match to TRBD1 covers 10 bases. V lost 4 bases to trimming and J lost 3 bases; unmatched junction nucleotides: 3. CDR3 length: 14 amino acids. Germline assignment: CDR1 SEHNR and CDR2 FQNEAQ (reference sequence). The CDR3, as DNA: TGTGCCAGCAGCTCTGACAGGGGGCTCTACGAGCAGTACTTC. Translating it yields CASSSDRGLYEQYF.

V is TRBV6-2 or TRBV6-3 and J is TRBJ1-4; 7 bases are a match to TRBD1. The V and J ends lost 4 bases and 8 bases, in that order; junction bases with no gene match: 7. Per the germline V gene, CDR1 is MNHEY and CDR2 is SVGEGT. The CDR3 runs to 14 residues. CDR3 nucleotide sequence: TGTGCCAGCAGTTGGACAGGCGTGGAGGAAAAACTGTTTTTT. It yields the protein CASSWTGVEEKLFF.